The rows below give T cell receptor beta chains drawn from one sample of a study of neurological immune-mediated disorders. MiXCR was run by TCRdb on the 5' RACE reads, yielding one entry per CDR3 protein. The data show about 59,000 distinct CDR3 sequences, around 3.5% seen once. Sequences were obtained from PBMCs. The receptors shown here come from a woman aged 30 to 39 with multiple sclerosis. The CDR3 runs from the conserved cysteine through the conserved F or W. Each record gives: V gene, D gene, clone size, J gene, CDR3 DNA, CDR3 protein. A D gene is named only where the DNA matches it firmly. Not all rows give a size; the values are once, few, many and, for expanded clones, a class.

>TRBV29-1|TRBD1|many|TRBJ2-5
TGCAGCGTTGACAGGGGGATCCAAGAGACCCAGTACTTC
CSVDRGIQETQYF
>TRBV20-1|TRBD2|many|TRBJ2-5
TGCAGTGCTTCCCGCGGGGGGGAAGAGACCCAGTACTTC
CSASRGGEETQYF
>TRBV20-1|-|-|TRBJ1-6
TGCAGTGCTAGAGCAAGTTTCGGTCGAGATTCACCCCTCAACTTT
CSARASFGRDSPLNF
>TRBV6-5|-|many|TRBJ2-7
TGTGCCAGCAGTTTCCCCAGTAGCGGATCCTACGAGCAGTACTTC
CASSFPSSGSYEQYF
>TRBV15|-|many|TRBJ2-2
TGTGCCACCAGCAGAGATCGCACCGGGGAGCTGTTTTTT
CATSRDRTGELFF
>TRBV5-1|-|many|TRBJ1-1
TGCGCCAGCAGCTTGGGCGGCGGGGCTGAAGCTTTCTTT
CASSLGGGAEAFF
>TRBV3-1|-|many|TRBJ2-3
TGTGCCAGCAGCCAAGAATCAACCGGGACAGATACGCAGTATTTT
CASSQESTGTDTQYF
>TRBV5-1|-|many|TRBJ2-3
TGCGCCAGCAGCTTGTCCGGGGGCCGAGGGGATACGCAGTATTTT
CASSLSGGRGDTQYF
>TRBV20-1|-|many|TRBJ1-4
TGCAGTGCTAGAATGGATGTAAACGAAAAACTGTTTTTT
CSARMDVNEKLFF
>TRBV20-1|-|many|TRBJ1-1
TGCAGTGCTAGAGAATCCTCCGGGTGGACTGAAGCTTTCTTT
CSARESSGWTEAFF
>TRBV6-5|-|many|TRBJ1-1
TGTGCCACCACCCTTCCTGGGAACACTGAAGCTTTCTTT
CATTLPGNTEAFF
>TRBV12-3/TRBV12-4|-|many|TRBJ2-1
TGTGCCAGCAGTTTAACGGGGGTAGGGAATGAGCAGTTCTTC
CASSLTGVGNEQFF
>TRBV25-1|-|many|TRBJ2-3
TGTGCCAGCAGCCGCCCGAGCGGTAGCACAGATACGCAGTATTTT
CASSRPSGSTDTQYF
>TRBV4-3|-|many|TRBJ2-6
TGCGCCAGCAGCCAAGGCGCCTCTGGGGCCAACGTCCTGACTTTC
CASSQGASGANVLTF
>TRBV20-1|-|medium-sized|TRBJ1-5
TGCAGTGCTGGGCCGGGCCCCGGGAAGGGCAATCAGCCCCAGCATTTT
CSAGPGPGKGNQPQHF
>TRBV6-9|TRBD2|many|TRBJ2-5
TGTGCCAGCAGCTCTCGGCCCGGCGTTAGCGGGGTCCAAGAGACCCAGTACTTC
CASSSRPGVSGVQETQYF
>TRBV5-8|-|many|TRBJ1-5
TGTGCCAGCAGCTTGGAACTTAGGGGGGAACAGCCCCAGCATTTT
CASSLELRGEQPQHF
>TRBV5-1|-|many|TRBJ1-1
TGCGCCAGCAGCTTGGGGGGGGGCGCGAGTGAAGCTTTCTTT
CASSLGGGASEAFF
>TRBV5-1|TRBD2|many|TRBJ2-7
TGCGCCAGCAGCTTGGGGCGGGAGTCTTCCTACGAGCAGTACTTC
CASSLGRESSYEQYF
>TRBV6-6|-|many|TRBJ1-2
TGTGCCAGCAAGTCAGGGAATAACTATGGCTACACCTTC
CASKSGNNYGYTF
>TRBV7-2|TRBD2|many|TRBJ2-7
TGTGCCAGCAGCCGGCCCTCCCTAGCGGGAGAGTCCGAGCAGTACTTC
CASSRPSLAGESEQYF
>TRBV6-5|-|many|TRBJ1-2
TGTGCCAGCAGAGCCCCAGGGGCCTATGGCTACACCTTC
CASRAPGAYGYTF
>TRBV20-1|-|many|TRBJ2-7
TGCAGTGCTAGAGTAGTCGGGGGCCGTGGGGAGCAGTACTTC
CSARVVGGRGEQYF
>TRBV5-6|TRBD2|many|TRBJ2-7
TGTGCCAGCAGCCCCGGGGACTACCTGACCTACGAGCAGTACTTC
CASSPGDYLTYEQYF
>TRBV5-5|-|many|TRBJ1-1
TGTGCCAGCAGCTTGGTGGGGACCGGACGGACTGAAGCTTTCTTT
CASSLVGTGRTEAFF